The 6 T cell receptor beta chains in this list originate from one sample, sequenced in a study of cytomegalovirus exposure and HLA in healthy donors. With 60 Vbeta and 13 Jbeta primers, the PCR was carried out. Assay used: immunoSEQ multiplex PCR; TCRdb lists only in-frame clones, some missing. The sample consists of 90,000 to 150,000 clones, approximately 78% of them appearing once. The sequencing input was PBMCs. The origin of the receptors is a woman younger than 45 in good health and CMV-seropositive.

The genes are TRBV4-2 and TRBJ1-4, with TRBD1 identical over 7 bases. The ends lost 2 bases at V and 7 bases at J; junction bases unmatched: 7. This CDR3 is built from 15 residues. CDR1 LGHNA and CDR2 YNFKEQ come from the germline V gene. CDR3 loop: CASSQPDRDGEKLFF. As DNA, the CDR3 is TGTGCCAGCAGCCAACCTGACAGGGACGGTGAAAAACTGTTTTTT.

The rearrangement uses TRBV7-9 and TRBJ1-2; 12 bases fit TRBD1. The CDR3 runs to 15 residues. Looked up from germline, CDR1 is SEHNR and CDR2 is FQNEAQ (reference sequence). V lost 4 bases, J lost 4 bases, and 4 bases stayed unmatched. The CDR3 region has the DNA TGTGCCAGCAGCTCCGGGACAGGGGGCCTCTATGGCTACACCTTC. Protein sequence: CASSSGTGGLYGYTF.

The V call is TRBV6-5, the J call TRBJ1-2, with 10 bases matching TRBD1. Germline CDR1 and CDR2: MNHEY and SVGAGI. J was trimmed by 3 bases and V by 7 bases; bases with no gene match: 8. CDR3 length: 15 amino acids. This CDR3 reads CASTETGGRDYGYTF. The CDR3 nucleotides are TGTGCCAGCACCGAGACAGGGGGCCGGGACTATGGCTACACCTTC.

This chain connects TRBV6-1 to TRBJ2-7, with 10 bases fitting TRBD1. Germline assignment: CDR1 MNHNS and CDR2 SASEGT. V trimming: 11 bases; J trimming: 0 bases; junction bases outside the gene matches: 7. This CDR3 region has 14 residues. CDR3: CAGAGDRGSYEQYF. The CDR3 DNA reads TGTGCCGGGGCCGGGGACAGGGGCTCCTACGAGCAGTACTTC.

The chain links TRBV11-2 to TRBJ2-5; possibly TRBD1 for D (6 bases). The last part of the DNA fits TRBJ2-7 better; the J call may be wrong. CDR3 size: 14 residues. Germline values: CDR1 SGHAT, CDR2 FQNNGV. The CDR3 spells CASSRLGQSYEQYF. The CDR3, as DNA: TGTGCCAGCAGCCGTTTGGGACAATCCTACGAGCAGTACTTC.

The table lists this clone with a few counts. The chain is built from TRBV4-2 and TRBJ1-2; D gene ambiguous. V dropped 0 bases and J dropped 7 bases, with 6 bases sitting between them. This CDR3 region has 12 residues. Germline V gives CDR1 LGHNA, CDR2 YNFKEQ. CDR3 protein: CASSQDLVGYTF. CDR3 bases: TGTGCCAGCAGCCAAGATTTAGTTGGCTACACCTTC.